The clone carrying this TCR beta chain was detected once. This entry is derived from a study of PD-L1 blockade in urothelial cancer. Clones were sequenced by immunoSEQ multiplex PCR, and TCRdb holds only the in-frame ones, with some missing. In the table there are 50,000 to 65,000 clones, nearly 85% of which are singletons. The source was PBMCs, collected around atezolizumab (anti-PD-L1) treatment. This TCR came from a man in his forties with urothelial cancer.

This CDR3 reads CASSFGTGGFSRGYTF. CDR3 sequence (DNA): TGTGCCAGCAGCTTTGGGACAGGGGGCTTTTCGAGGGGCTACACCTTC. This rearrangement joins TRBV11-2 to TRBJ1-2; 12 nucleotides align to TRBD1. Per the germline V gene, CDR1 is SGHAT and CDR2 is FQNNGV. This CDR3 contains 16 residues. With V trimmed by 3 bases and J by 8 bases, 10 bases remained unmatched.